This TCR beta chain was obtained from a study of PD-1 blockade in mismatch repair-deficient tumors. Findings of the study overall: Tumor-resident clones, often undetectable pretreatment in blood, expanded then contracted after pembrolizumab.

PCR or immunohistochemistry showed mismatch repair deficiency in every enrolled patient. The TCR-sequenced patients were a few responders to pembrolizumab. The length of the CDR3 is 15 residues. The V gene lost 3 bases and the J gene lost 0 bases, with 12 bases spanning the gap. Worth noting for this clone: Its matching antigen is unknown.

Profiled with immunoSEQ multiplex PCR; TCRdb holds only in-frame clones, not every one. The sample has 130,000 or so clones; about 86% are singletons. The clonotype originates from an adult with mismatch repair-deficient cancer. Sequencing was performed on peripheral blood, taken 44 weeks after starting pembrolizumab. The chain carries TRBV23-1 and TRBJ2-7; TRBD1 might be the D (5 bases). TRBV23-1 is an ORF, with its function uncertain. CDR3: CASSQTAASSYEQYF. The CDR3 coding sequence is TGCGCCAGCAGTCAGACAGCCGCTAGCTCCTACGAGCAGTACTTC.